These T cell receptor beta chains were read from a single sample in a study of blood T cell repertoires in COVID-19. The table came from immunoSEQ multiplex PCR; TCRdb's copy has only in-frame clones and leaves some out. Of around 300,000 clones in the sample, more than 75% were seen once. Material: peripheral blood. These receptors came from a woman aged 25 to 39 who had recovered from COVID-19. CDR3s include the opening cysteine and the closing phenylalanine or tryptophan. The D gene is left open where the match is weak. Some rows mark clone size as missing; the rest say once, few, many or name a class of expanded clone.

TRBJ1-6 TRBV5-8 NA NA CASSLDTGMDGSPLHF TGTGCCAGCAGCTTGGATACAGGGATGGACGGTTCACCCCTCCACTTT
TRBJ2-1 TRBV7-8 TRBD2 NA CASSFGISAAGVDEQFF TGTGCCAGCAGCTTCGGTATCAGCGCGGCGGGGGTTGATGAGCAGTTCTTC
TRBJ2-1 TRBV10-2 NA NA CASSELGEAEQFF TGCGCCAGCAGTGAATTAGGGGAGGCTGAGCAGTTCTTC
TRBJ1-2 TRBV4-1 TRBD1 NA CASSPRQGGDYGYTF TGCGCCAGCAGCCCGAGACAGGGCGGCGACTATGGCTACACCTTC
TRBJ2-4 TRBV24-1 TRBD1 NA CATGQKNIQYF TGTGCCACGGGACAGAAAAACATTCAGTACTTC
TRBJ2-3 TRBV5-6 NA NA CASSLLPGSTDTQYF TGTGCCAGCAGCTTGTTACCAGGGAGCACAGATACGCAGTATTTT
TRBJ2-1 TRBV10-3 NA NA CAISESTGEGYNEQFF TGTGCCATCAGTGAGTCGACAGGGGAGGGCTACAATGAGCAGTTCTTC
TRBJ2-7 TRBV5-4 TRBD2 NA CASSPSGLAGVYEQYF TGTGCCAGCAGCCCTAGCGGACTAGCGGGAGTCTACGAGCAGTACTTC
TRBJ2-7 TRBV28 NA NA CASGPSGQGYEQYF TGTGCCAGCGGCCCATCGGGACAAGGATACGAGCAGTACTTC
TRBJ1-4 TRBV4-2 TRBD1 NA CASSLRGQGNEKLFF TGTGCCAGCAGCCTTCGGGGACAGGGAAACGAAAAACTGTTTTTT
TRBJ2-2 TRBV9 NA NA CASSVAGRGTGELFF TGTGCCAGCAGCGTAGCCGGCAGGGGAACCGGGGAGCTGTTTTTT
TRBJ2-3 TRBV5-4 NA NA CASSPSPDTQYF TGTGCCAGCAGCCCCAGTCCAGATACGCAGTATTTT
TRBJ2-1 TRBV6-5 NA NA CASSYSTREQFF TGTGCCAGCAGTTACTCTACTAGGGAGCAGTTCTTC
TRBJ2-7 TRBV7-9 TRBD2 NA CASSLVGLAGGPYEQYF TGTGCCAGCAGCTTAGTAGGACTAGCGGGAGGGCCGTACGAGCAGTACTTC
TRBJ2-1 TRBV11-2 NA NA CASSFGGDPYNEQFF TGTGCCAGCAGCTTCGGAGGGGACCCCTACAATGAGCAGTTCTTC
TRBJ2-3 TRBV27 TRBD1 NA CASRGQSDTQYF TGTGCCAGCAGGGGACAGTCAGATACGCAGTATTTT
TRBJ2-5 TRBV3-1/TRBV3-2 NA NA CASSQAGEETQYF TGTGCCAGCAGCCAAGCGGGAGAAGAGACCCAGTACTTC
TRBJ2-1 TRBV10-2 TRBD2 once CASRPLAGGYNEQFF TGCGCCAGCAGGCCTCTAGCGGGGGGTTACAATGAGCAGTTCTTC
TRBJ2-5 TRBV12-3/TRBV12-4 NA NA CASSFGETQYF TGTGCCAGCAGTTTCGGGGAGACCCAGTACTTC
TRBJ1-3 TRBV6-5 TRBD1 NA CASRDRDPGNTIYF TGTGCCAGCAGAGACAGGGATCCTGGAAACACCATATATTTT
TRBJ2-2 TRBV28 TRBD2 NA CASSLLAGVHGELFF TGTGCCAGCAGTTTACTAGCGGGAGTCCACGGGGAGCTGTTTTTT
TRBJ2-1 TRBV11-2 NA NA CASSLVSWGRVGGNEQFF TGTGCCAGCAGCTTAGTATCTTGGGGCAGGGTAGGGGGCAATGAGCAGTTCTTC
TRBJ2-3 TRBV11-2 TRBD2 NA CASSRGLALDTQYF TGTGCCAGCAGCCGAGGACTAGCGCTGGATACGCAGTATTTT
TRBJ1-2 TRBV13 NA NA CASSEGGGYGYTF TGTGCCAGCAGCGAGGGTGGGGGGTATGGCTACACCTTC
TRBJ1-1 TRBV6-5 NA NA CASRVRGLNTEAFF TGTGCCAGCAGGGTCCGCGGATTGAACACTGAAGCTTTCTTT
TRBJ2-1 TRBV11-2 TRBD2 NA CASSSGGTNNEQFF TGTGCCAGCAGCTCGGGGGGGACCAACAATGAGCAGTTCTTC
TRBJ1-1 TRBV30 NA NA CAWEKGRGNTEAFF TGTGCCTGGGAAAAAGGGCGGGGGAACACTGAAGCTTTCTTT
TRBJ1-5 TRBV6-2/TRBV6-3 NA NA CASSPQQLLSNQPQHF TGTGCCAGCAGTCCACAGCAGCTCCTTAGCAATCAGCCCCAGCATTTT
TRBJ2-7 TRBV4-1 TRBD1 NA CASSHVAGTGPYEQYF TGCGCCAGCAGCCACGTAGCCGGGACAGGGCCCTACGAGCAGTACTTC
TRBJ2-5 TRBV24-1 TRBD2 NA CATSRSGRAGETQYF TGTGCCACCAGCCGTAGCGGGAGGGCCGGGGAGACCCAGTACTTC
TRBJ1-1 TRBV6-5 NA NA CASRRWEAFF TGTGCCAGCAGGCGTTGGGAAGCTTTCTTT
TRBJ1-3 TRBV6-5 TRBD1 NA CASSTPGQGRNTIYF TGTGCCAGCAGTACACCGGGACAGGGACGAAACACCATATATTTT
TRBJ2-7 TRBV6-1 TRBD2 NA CASSDQGLAGESSYEQYF TGTGCCAGCAGTGATCAGGGACTAGCGGGAGAGAGCTCCTACGAGCAGTACTTC
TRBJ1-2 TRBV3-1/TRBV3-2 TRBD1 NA CASSLEVGTVYGYTF TGTGCCAGCAGCTTGGAAGTTGGGACAGTGTATGGCTACACCTTC
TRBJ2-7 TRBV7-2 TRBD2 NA CASSLAGGISEQYF TGTGCCAGCAGCTTAGCGGGAGGGATTAGCGAGCAGTACTTC
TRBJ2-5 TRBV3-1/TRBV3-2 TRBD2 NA CASSQIAGRQETQYF TGTGCCAGCAGCCAGATAGCGGGACGCCAAGAGACCCAGTACTTC
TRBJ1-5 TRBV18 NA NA CASSTTRGDNQPQHF TGTGCCAGCTCAACTACAAGGGGCGACAATCAGCCCCAGCATTTT
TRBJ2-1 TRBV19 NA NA CASSMGGVGEQFF TGTGCCAGTAGTATGGGCGGGGTGGGTGAGCAGTTCTTC
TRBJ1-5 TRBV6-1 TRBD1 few CASSEGTGWIQPQHF TGTGCCAGCAGTGAAGGGACAGGGTGGATTCAGCCCCAGCATTTT
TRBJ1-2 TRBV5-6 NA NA CASSFRDPGGYTF TGTGCCAGCAGCTTCAGGGATCCCGGTGGCTACACCTTC
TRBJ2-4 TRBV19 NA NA CASSVMTGANIQYF TGTGCCAGTAGTGTAATGACGGGAGCTAACATTCAGTACTTC
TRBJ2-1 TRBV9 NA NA CASSPWRVDYNEQFF TGTGCCAGCAGCCCTTGGCGGGTCGATTACAATGAGCAGTTCTTC
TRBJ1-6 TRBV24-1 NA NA CATPNLSLNSPLHF TGTGCCACACCCAACCTGAGCCTAAATTCACCCCTCCACTTT
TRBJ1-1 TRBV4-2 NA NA CASSQEEPRILNTEAFF TGTGCCAGCAGCCAAGAAGAGCCCAGGATTTTGAACACTGAAGCTTTCTTT
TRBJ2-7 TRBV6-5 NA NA CASGRVGSYEQYF TGTGCCAGCGGGCGGGTAGGGTCCTACGAGCAGTACTTC
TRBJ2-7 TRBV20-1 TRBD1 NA CSANDRGRTYEQYF TGCAGTGCTAATGACAGGGGTAGGACCTACGAGCAGTACTTC
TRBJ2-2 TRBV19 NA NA CAVRGANTGELFF TGTGCCGTCAGGGGCGCGAACACCGGGGAGCTGTTTTTT
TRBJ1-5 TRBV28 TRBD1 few CASRGPLTGDQPQHF TGTGCCAGCCGAGGGCCCCTCACAGGGGATCAGCCCCAGCATTTT
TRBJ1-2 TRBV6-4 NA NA CASSESRVSPYGYTF TGTGCCAGCAGCGAATCCAGGGTTTCCCCCTATGGCTACACCTTC
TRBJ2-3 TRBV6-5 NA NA CASSPSRGASDTQYF TGTGCCAGCAGCCCCTCCCGGGGGGCTAGTGATACGCAGTATTTT
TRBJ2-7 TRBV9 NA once CASSRSVEREQYF TGTGCCAGCAGCCGTAGCGTGGAGAGAGAGCAGTACTTC
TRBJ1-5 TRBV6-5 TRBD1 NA CATSNRGYSNQPQHF TGTGCCACCTCAAACAGGGGTTATAGCAATCAGCCCCAGCATTTT
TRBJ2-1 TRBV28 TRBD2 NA CASSWTSGNNEQFF TGTGCCAGCAGTTGGACTAGCGGGAACAATGAGCAGTTCTTC
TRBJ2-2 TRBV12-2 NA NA CASRCGTSGSSETGELFF TGTGCAAGTCGCTGCGGGACTAGCGGGAGTAGTGAGACCGGGGAGCTGTTTTTT
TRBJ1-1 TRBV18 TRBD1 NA CASSPSWTGSHTEAFF TGTGCCAGCTCACCAAGTTGGACAGGGAGTCATACTGAAGCTTTCTTT
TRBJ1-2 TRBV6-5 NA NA CASSSAGGGDTF TGTGCCAGCAGTTCCGCCGGGGGGGGCGACACCTTC
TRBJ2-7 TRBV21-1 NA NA CASVEESPYEQYF TGTGCCAGCGTCGAGGAGTCACCCTACGAGCAGTACTTC